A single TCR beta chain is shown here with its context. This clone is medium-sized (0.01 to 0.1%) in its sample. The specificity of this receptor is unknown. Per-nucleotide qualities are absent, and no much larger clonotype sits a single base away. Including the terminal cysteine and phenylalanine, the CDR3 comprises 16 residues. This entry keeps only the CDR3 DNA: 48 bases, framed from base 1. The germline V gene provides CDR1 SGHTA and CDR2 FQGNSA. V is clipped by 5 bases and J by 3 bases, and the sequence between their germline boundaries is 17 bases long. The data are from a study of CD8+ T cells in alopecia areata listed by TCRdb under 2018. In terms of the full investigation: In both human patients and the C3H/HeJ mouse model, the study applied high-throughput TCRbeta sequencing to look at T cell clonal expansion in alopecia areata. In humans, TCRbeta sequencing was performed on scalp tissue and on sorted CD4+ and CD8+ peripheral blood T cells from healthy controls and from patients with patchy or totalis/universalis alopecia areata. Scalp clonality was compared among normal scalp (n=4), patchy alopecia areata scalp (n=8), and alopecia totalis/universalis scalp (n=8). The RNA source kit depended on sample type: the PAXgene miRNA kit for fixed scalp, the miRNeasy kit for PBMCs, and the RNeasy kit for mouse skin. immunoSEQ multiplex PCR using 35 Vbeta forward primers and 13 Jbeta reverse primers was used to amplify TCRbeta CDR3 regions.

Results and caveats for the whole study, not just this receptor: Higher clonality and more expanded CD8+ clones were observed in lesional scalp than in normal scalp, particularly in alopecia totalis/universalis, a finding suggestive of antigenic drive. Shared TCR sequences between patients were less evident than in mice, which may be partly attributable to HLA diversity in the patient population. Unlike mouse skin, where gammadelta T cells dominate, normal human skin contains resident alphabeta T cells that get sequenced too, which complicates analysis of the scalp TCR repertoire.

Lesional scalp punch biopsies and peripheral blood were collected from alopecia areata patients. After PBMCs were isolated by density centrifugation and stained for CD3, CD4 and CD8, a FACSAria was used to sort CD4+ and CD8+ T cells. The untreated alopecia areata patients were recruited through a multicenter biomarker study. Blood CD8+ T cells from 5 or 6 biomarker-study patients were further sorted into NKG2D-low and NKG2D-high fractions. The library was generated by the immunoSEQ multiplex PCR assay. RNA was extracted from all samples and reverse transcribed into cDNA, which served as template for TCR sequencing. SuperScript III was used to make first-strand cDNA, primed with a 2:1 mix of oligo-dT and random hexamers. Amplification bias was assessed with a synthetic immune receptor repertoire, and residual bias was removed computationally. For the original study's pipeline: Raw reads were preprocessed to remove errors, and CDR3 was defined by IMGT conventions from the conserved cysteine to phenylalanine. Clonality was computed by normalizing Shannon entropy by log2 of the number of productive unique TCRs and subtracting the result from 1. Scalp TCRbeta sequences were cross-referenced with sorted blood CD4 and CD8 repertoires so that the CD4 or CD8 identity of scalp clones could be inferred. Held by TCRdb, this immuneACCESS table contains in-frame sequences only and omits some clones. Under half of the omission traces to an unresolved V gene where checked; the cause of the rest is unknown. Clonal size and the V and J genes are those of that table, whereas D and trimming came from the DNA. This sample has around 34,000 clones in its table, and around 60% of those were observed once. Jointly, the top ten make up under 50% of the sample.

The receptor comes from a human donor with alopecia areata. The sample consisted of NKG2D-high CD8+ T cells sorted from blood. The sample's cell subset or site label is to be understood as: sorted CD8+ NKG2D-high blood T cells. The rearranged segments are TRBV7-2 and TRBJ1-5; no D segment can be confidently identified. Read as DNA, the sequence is TGTGCCAGCAGCCGTGCCTCGTCGGGGATCAATCAGCCCCAGCATTTT. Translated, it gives CASSRASSGINQPQHF.